These 28 T cell receptor beta chains were sequenced from one sample in a study of T cell changes during pregnancy in multiple sclerosis. Method: immunoSEQ multiplex PCR; TCRdb's copy keeps in-frame clones and lacks some. The repertoire has about 70,000 clones, approximately 92% of them found once; the top ten carry roughly 2.1%. The sequences come from peripheral blood, collected in the second trimester of pregnancy. The receptors were sampled from a female donor in good health, enrolled as a control in a pregnancy study.

The chain recombines TRBV6-5 with TRBJ2-7; 11 positions match TRBD1. The CDR3 is 14 residues long. The germline gives CDR1 MNHEY, CDR2 SVGAGI. The trim removed 5 bases at V and 4 bases at J, leaving 4 bases unmatched. CDR3 region: CASSPGQGVYEQYF. Here the CDR3 DNA reads TGTGCCAGCAGTCCGGGACAGGGGGTTTACGAGCAGTACTTC.

This clone was counted a single time. V is TRBV7-8 and J is TRBJ2-7; D is unresolved. The germline V gene has CDR1 SGHVS and CDR2 FQNEAQ. The V gene lost 7 bases and the J gene lost 3 bases, with 13 bases spanning the gap. The CDR3 extends over 13 amino acids. CDR3 sequence reads: CASTLTNIYEQYF. CDR3 sequence (DNA): TGTGCCAGCACCTTGACAAATATCTACGAGCAGTACTTC.

CDR3 in DNA: TGTGCCAGCAGCTACGTGCGGGATACGCAGTATTTT. It yields the protein CASSYVRDTQYF. The chain employs TRBV11-2 and TRBJ2-3; D unclear. Germline CDR1 reads SGHAT; CDR2 reads FQNNGV. V was cut by 4 bases and J by 6 bases, with 8 bases left in between. The CDR3 contains 12 residues.

This clone was seen more than once but under ten times. The rearrangement links TRBV4-3 to TRBJ1-1; D gene unclear. The germline V gene encodes CDR1 LGHNA and CDR2 YSLEER. The ends were cut back, 5 bases at V and 0 bases at J, with 16 bases in the middle. This CDR3 has 16 residues. CDR3 nucleotides: TGCGCCAGCAGCACCCACGAGAGAGACATGAACACTGAAGCTTTCTTT. Translation gives CASSTHERDMNTEAFF.

J is TRBJ2-4 and V is TRBV6-1, with TRBD2 as a possible D gene (5 bases). The V end lost 3 bases, the J end lost 13 bases, and 16 bases lay between the germline ends. Germline CDR1 is MNHNS and CDR2 is SASEGT. The CDR3 loop spans 13 amino acids. This CDR3 is CASSERVGPKQYF. CDR3 bases: TGTGCCAGCAGTGAGAGGGTCGGGCCAAAACAGTACTTC.

The rearrangement links TRBV4-3 to TRBJ2-7, with 7 nucleotides matching TRBD2. The CDR3 sequence is 14 residues long. Losses at the gene ends were 1 base for V and 2 bases for J; bases not matched to a gene: 2. Germline V lookup: CDR1 LGHNA, CDR2 YSLEER. The CDR3 here is CASSQGGGTYEQYF. CDR3 nucleotides: TGCGCCAGCAGCCAAGGCGGGGGAACCTACGAGCAGTACTTC.

This clone was detected once. The chain carries TRBV27 and TRBJ2-6; no reliable D call. CDR3 length: 13 amino acids. V gave up 7 bases and J gave up 0 bases, with 4 bases separating them. Germline CDR1 and CDR2: MNHEY and SMNVEV (reference sequence). CDR3 sequence (DNA): TGTGCCAGCAACATCTCTGGGGCCAACGTCCTGACTTTC. Protein: CASNISGANVLTF.

The chain carries TRBV7-8 and TRBJ1-4; D might be TRBD1 (5 bases). This CDR3 is built from 15 residues. The V end lost 6 bases, the J end lost 4 bases, and 15 bases lay between the germline ends. CDR1 and CDR2 from the germline V gene are SGHVS and FQNEAQ. The CDR3 nucleotides are TGTGCCAGCAGGGGACGGGGGAGGGGTAATGAAAAACTGTTTTTT. Translation: CASRGRGRGNEKLFF.

The chain has TRBV28 and TRBJ2-2, with D possibly being TRBD1 (6 bases). Per germline, CDR1 MDHEN and CDR2 SYDVKM. The CDR3 extends over 12 amino acids. CDR3 DNA sequence: TGTACCTCTAGTAGGGGGACCGGGGAGCTGTTTTTT. It specifies CTSSRGTGELFF.

The gene calls are TRBV7-2 and TRBJ2-1; possible D gene TRBD1, 5 bases. Trimming stripped 0 bases from V and 6 bases from J, with 9 bases between. The CDR3 loop spans 14 amino acids. The V gene's germline CDR1 is SGHTA and CDR2 FQGNSA. The CDR3 DNA reads as TGTGCCAGCAGCTTAGCTCGAGACAGCAATGAGCAGTTCTTC. This translates into CASSLARDSNEQFF.

The rearrangement joins TRBV7-2 to TRBJ1-3, with 8 bases fitting TRBD1. The CDR3 runs 16 residues. The trim removed 4 bases at V and 0 bases at J, leaving 5 bases unmatched. Germline lookup yields CDR1 SGHTA and CDR2 FQGNSA. CDR3 loop: CASSSDRARSGNTIYF. The CDR3 coding sequence is TGTGCCAGCAGCTCGGACAGGGCCCGCTCTGGAAACACCATATATTTT. Looking up the rest from reference TRBV7-2 and TRBJ1-3 gives the full variable domain: GAGVSQSPSNKVTEKGKDVELRCDPISGHTALYWYRQSLGQGLEFLIYFQGNSAPDKSGLPSDRFSAERTGGSVSTLTIQRTQQEDSAVYLCASSSDRARSGNTIYFGEGSWLTVV.

This chain uses TRBV18 with TRBJ1-3; D is unresolved. The CDR3 has 14 amino acids. The V end lost 2 bases, the J end lost 0 bases, and 5 bases lay between the germline ends. CDR1 KGHSH and CDR2 LQKENI come from the germline V gene. CDR3 in amino acids: CASSPKSSGNTIYF. In DNA form, the CDR3 reads TGTGCCAGCTCACCAAAGAGCTCTGGAAACACCATATATTTT.

This sequence joins TRBV7-8 and TRBJ2-7, with 7 bases identical to TRBD2. CDR1 and CDR2 (germline): SGHVS, FQNEAQ. The junction had 11 bases not matched to a gene; V was cut back by 6 bases and J by 6 bases. This CDR3 contains 14 residues. CDR3 sequence: CASSPERGTGEQYF. The CDR3, as DNA: TGTGCCAGCAGTCCAGAGCGGGGCACGGGCGAGCAGTACTTC.

In its sample, this clone was seen once. V usage is TRBV5-1 and J usage is TRBJ2-1, with D tentatively TRBD1 (6 bases). Germline values: CDR1 SGHRS, CDR2 YFSETQ. V dropped 4 bases and J dropped 3 bases, with 17 bases sitting between them. This CDR3 has 16 amino acids. DNA for the CDR3: TGCGCCAGCAGCCTAACTTTACAGGGCTACTACAATGAGCAGTTCTTC. Translated, it gives CASSLTLQGYYNEQFF.

This chain connects TRBV5-4 to TRBJ1-5, with D possibly being TRBD1 (6 bases). CDR1 SGHNT and CDR2 YYREEE come from the germline V gene (reference sequence). With 3 bases removed from V and 3 bases from J, the gap between germline ends came to 16 bases. The CDR3 extends over 16 amino acids. This CDR3 reads CASSSTGIWTNQPQHF. The DNA for the CDR3 is TGTGCCAGCAGCTCTACAGGGATTTGGACCAATCAGCCCCAGCATTTT.

This clone was observed once. The chain carries TRBV7-9 and TRBJ1-1; 8 positions match TRBD1. V lost 1 base, J lost 5 bases, and 6 bases stayed unmatched. The germline V gene encodes CDR1 SEHNR and CDR2 FQNEAQ (reference sequence). The CDR3 extends over 15 amino acids. The CDR3 spells CASSLVQTGETEAFF. For the CDR3, the DNA is TGTGCCAGCAGCTTAGTCCAGACAGGGGAGACTGAAGCTTTCTTT. Supplemented by reference TRBV7-9 and TRBJ1-1, the full variable domain reads DTGVSQNPRHKITKRGQNVTFRCDPISEHNRLYWYRQTLGQGPEFLTYFQNEAQLEKSRLLSDRFSAERPKGSFSTLEIQRTEQGDSAMYLCASSLVQTGETEAFFGQGTRLTVV.

This clone showed up just once. The chain employs TRBV7-8 and TRBJ1-4; perhaps TRBD1 as D (5 bases). V was cut by 5 bases and J by 8 bases, with 18 bases left in between. Germline V gene data show CDR1 as SGHVS and CDR2 as FQNEAQ. The CDR3 length is 15 residues. CDR3 sequence reads: CASSPPPGTDEKLFF. The CDR3 DNA is TGTGCCAGCAGCCCCCCCCCAGGGACTGACGAAAAACTGTTTTTT.

CDR3 region: CASSLEYSRAREKLFF. CDR3 nucleotide sequence: TGTGCCAGCAGCTTGGAATACTCCAGGGCGCGTGAAAAACTGTTTTTT. The J gene is TRBJ1-4, the V gene TRBV5-6; perhaps TRBD1 as D (5 bases). The CDR3 contains 16 residues. Trimming removed 0 bases from V and 7 bases from J, with 16 bases in between. Germline loops: CDR1 SGHDT, CDR2 YYEEEE.

This clone has just one count. V usage is TRBV4-3 and J usage is TRBJ1-6; maybe TRBD1 (5 bases). V shed 3 bases and J shed 10 bases, with 16 bases lying between them. This CDR3 comprises 15 residues. Germline values: CDR1 LGHNA, CDR2 YSLEER. As DNA, the CDR3 is TGCGCCAGCAGCCAGGCAAAAGGGGCTTGGTCACCCCTCCACTTT. This gives the protein CASSQAKGAWSPLHF.

The rearrangement uses TRBV28 and TRBJ1-5, with D perhaps matching TRBD1 (6 bases). This CDR3 spans 15 amino acids. With 10 bases removed from V and 5 bases from J, the gap between germline ends came to 21 bases. Germline V gene sequence: CDR1 MDHEN, CDR2 SYDVKM. The CDR3 loop is CATVLRGNLDQPQHF. CDR3 coding DNA: TGTGCCACCGTCTTGAGGGGGAACCTCGATCAGCCCCAGCATTTT.

The genes are TRBV7-8 and TRBJ1-5; 7 bases fit TRBD1. V gave up 5 bases and J gave up 2 bases; unmatched junction bases: 9. The length of the CDR3 is 16 residues. The germline V gene has CDR1 SGHVS and CDR2 FQNEAQ. CDR3 sequence: CASSPLQGYGNQPQHF. CDR3 in DNA: TGTGCCAGCAGCCCTTTACAGGGGTATGGCAATCAGCCCCAGCATTTT.

The chain links TRBV25-1 to TRBJ2-3, with TRBD1 as a possible D gene (5 bases). CDR1 and CDR2 (germline): MGHDK, SYGVNS. The CDR3 spans 17 residues. Trimming removed 10 bases at V and 0 bases at J, with 23 bases between. CDR3 sequence: CATSHPSQWGSTDTQYF. DNA of the CDR3: TGTGCCACCTCCCACCCAAGCCAGTGGGGCAGCACAGATACGCAGTATTTT.

V usage is TRBV10-3 and J usage is TRBJ1-4, with D possibly TRBD1 on 6 matching bases. V lost 11 bases, J lost 8 bases, and 24 bases lay in between. The CDR3 runs 15 residues. Germline-derived CDR1 and CDR2 are ENHRY and SYGVKD. CDR3 nucleotides: TGTGCCGCCTCATCCCCGACAGGCCGCGGGGAAAAACTGTTTTTT. Its translation is CAASSPTGRGEKLFF.

The chain uses TRBV6-4 and TRBJ2-2; TRBD1 is a possible D gene (6 bases). The CDR3 extends over 13 amino acids. V was trimmed by 3 bases and J by 8 bases, leaving 10 bases between them. The germline CDR1 and CDR2 sequences are MRHNA and SNTAGT. Written as DNA, the CDR3 is TGTGCCAGCAGTGAAACAGGGAAAGGGGAGCTGTTTTTT. Amino acids: CASSETGKGELFF.

This clone turned up a few times. J is TRBJ2-2 and V is TRBV7-3; TRBD2 agrees at 11 bases. Germline loops: CDR1 SGHTA, CDR2 FQGTGA. V lost 4 bases to trimming and J lost 7 bases; unmatched junction nucleotides: 8. The CDR3 spans 16 residues. CDR3 nucleotide sequence: TGTGCCAGCAGCTCGACTAGCGGGGAACGAGACGGGGAGCTGTTTTTT. Translated: CASSSTSGERDGELFF.

This chain joins TRBV11-2 and TRBJ2-5; 7 bases are a match to TRBD1. The CDR3 sequence is 13 residues long. The V segment lost 4 bases and the J segment 5 bases; nucleotides outside the gene matches: 4. CDR1 and CDR2 (germline): SGHAT, FQNNGV. The CDR3 loop is CASSSDRVETQYF. The CDR3 DNA sequence: TGTGCCAGCAGCTCCGACAGGGTGGAGACCCAGTACTTC. Filled out from reference TRBV11-2 and TRBJ2-5, the complete variable domain reads EAGVAQSPRYKIIEKRQSVAFWCNPISGHATLYWYQQILGQGPKLLIQFQNNGVVDDSQLPKDRFSAERLKGVDSTLKIQPAKLEDSAVYLCASSSDRVETQYFGPGTRLLVL.

The chain joins TRBV5-1 to TRBJ1-4, with a weak D call TRBD1 (5 bases). Trimming pared 4 bases from V and 5 bases from J, leaving 15 bases between. Germline CDR1 is SGHRS and CDR2 is YFSETQ. CDR3 length equals 15 residues. CDR3 sequence (DNA): TGCGCCAGCAGCAGGACGGGGGGGGACAATGAAAAACTGTTTTTT. It is translated as CASSRTGGDNEKLFF. Filled out from reference TRBV5-1 and TRBJ1-4, the complete variable domain reads KAGVTQTPRYLIKTRGQQVTLSCSPISGHRSVSWYQQTPGQGLQFLFEYFSETQRNKGNFPGRFSGRQFSNSRSEMNVSTLELGDSALYLCASSRTGGDNEKLFFGSGTQLSVL.

This chain joins TRBV9 and TRBJ1-2; D unclear. The CDR3 has 15 amino acids. V was clipped by 2 bases and J by 0 bases, with 11 bases between them. Germline V CDR1 and CDR2: SGDLS, YYNGEE. CDR3 protein: CASSVYPVANYGYTF. DNA for the CDR3: TGTGCCAGCAGCGTGTATCCCGTTGCTAACTATGGCTACACCTTC. Complete variable domain (other parts from reference TRBV9 and TRBJ1-2): DSGVTQTPKHLITATGQRVTLRCSPRSGDLSVYWYQQSLDQGLQFLIQYYNGEERAKGNILERFSAQQFPDLHSELNLSSLELGDSALYFCASSVYPVANYGYTFGSGTRLTVV.